These 26 T cell receptor beta chains share one sample of origin, sequenced in a study of shared clonotypes between healthy human individuals. Measured with immunoSEQ multiplex PCR; TCRdb has only the in-frame clones, and not every one. The table lists hundreds of thousands of clones, approximately 96% of them singletons. Naive-designated CD8 cells lacked CD45RO, were positively enriched for CCR7, and omitted terminally differentiated effector memory CD45RA+ cells. The sample taken for sequencing was naive CD8+ T cells sorted from blood. The receptors stem from a woman younger than 45 in good health.

The table lists this clone with a count of one. The chain recombines TRBV30 with TRBJ2-1; D uncertain. Germline V lookup: CDR1 GTSNPN, CDR2 SVGIG (reference sequence). V lost 0 bases, J lost 1 base, and 13 bases lay in between. CDR3 length equals 16 residues. The CDR3 here is CAWSVLSLGSYNEQFF. CDR3 DNA sequence: TGTGCCTGGAGTGTATTGTCGCTAGGATCCTACAATGAGCAGTTCTTC.

The V gene is TRBV27, the J gene TRBJ2-7, with TRBD1 as a possible D gene (5 bases). The CDR3 spans 13 residues. Germline loops: CDR1 MNHEY, CDR2 SMNVEV (reference sequence). With 3 bases removed from V and 3 bases from J, the gap between germline ends came to 9 bases. The CDR3 region has the DNA TGTGCCAGCAGTTTGGTAGGGGACTACGAGCAGTACTTC. Translation: CASSLVGDYEQYF.

Only one count was recorded for this clone. The chain is built from TRBV11-2 and TRBJ2-7; D may correspond to TRBD1 or TRBD2 (5 bases each). Trimming removed 2 bases at V and 7 bases at J, with 12 bases between. The CDR3 is 13 residues long. CDR1 is SGHAT and CDR2 is FQNNGV in the germline V gene. The CDR3 reads CASSLRGAGEQYF. CDR3 nucleotides: TGTGCCAGCAGCTTACGAGGGGCTGGTGAGCAGTACTTC.

The rearrangement links TRBV7-8 to TRBJ2-3; D not certain. The CDR3 consists of 13 residues. Germline V gives CDR1 SGHVS, CDR2 FQNEAQ. The ends were cut back, 0 bases at V and 5 bases at J, with 6 bases in the middle. This CDR3 is CASSLATGDTQYF. CDR3 DNA sequence: TGTGCCAGCAGCTTAGCCACCGGAGATACGCAGTATTTT.

CDR3 amino acids: CASSPLFGANVLTF. In nucleotides, the CDR3 is TGTGCCAGCAGCCCTCTTTTTGGGGCCAACGTCCTGACTTTC. J is TRBJ2-6 and V is TRBV11-2; unclear D gene. CDR1 and CDR2 (germline): SGHAT, FQNNGV. V gave up 5 bases and J gave up 3 bases, with 8 bases separating them. The CDR3 loop spans 14 amino acids.

The chain links TRBV7-8 to TRBJ2-7; D might be TRBD2 (6 bases). Germline V lookup: CDR1 SGHVS, CDR2 FQNEAQ. There are 15 residues in the CDR3. V was trimmed by 3 bases and J by 1 base, leaving 13 bases between them. CDR3 sequence reads: CASSLHGRESYEQYF. CDR3 DNA: TGTGCCAGCAGCTTGCACGGGAGAGAGTCCTACGAGCAGTACTTC.

This clone appeared once. V and J are TRBV5-1 and TRBJ2-1; D call uncertain. Germline-derived CDR1 and CDR2 are SGHRS and YFSETQ. The length of the CDR3 is 13 residues. V was cut by 5 bases and J by 5 bases, with 11 bases left in between. The CDR3 is CASRPSYNNEQFF. The CDR3 coding sequence is TGCGCCAGCAGACCGAGTTACAACAATGAGCAGTTCTTC.

The V gene is TRBV5-6, the J gene TRBJ2-6, with D perhaps matching TRBD1 or TRBD2 (5 bases each). The length of the CDR3 is 14 residues. Trimming pared 3 bases from V and 1 base from J, leaving 5 bases between. Germline loops: CDR1 SGHDT, CDR2 YYEEEE. The CDR3 here is CASSWGSGANVLTF. The CDR3 DNA sequence: TGTGCCAGCAGCTGGGGGTCTGGGGCCAACGTCCTGACTTTC.

This chain joins TRBV30 and TRBJ2-1; D may correspond to TRBD1 or TRBD2 (5 bases each). V lost 1 base to trimming and J lost 9 bases, with 13 bases between them. The CDR3 runs to 13 residues. Germline-derived CDR1 and CDR2 are GTSNPN and SVGIG (reference sequence). The CDR3 DNA follows: TGTGCCTGGAGTGGGGGGTTCGGCGTTGAGCAGTTCTTC. This sequence encodes CAWSGGFGVEQFF.

This chain joins TRBV7-8 and TRBJ2-7; 14 bases match TRBD2. Per germline, CDR1 SGHVS and CDR2 FQNEAQ. The CDR3 has 21 residues. V shed 6 bases and J 3 bases; nucleotides not matched to a gene: 22. The CDR3 is CASRHRVPQGTSGSEDYEQYF. CDR3 coding DNA: TGTGCCAGCAGACACAGGGTCCCCCAGGGGACTAGCGGGAGTGAAGACTACGAGCAGTACTTC.

The J gene is TRBJ2-7, the V gene TRBV7-9; TRBD1 agrees at 7 bases. From germline, CDR1 is SEHNR and CDR2 FQNEAQ (reference sequence). The CDR3 totals 15 residues. J was trimmed by 3 bases and V by 7 bases; bases with no gene match: 12. CDR3 residues: CASIGWETGLYEQYF. CDR3 in DNA: TGTGCCAGCATAGGGTGGGAGACAGGGCTCTACGAGCAGTACTTC.

As to this clone: Other nucleotide sequences from this sample produce the same CDR3. The V gene is TRBV27, the J gene TRBJ1-5, with no clear D. The V and J ends lost 5 bases and 1 base respectively, with 6 bases between them. Germline V CDR1 and CDR2: MNHEY, SMNVEV (reference sequence). The CDR3 has 13 amino acids. DNA of the CDR3: TGTGCCAGCAGTCTACTAAGCAATCAGCCCCAGCATTTT. Its protein product is CASSLLSNQPQHF.

This clone was picked up one time. The V gene is TRBV28, the J gene TRBJ1-5, with D uncertain. V was pared by 3 bases and J by 0 bases, with 9 bases between. The germline V gene has CDR1 MDHEN and CDR2 SYDVKM. The CDR3 consists of 15 residues. The CDR3 sequence: CASSLTPNSNQPQHF. The CDR3, as DNA: TGTGCCAGCAGTTTGACACCGAATAGCAATCAGCCCCAGCATTTT.

The J gene is TRBJ1-1, the V gene TRBV13; 8 bases match TRBD1. The length of the CDR3 is 15 residues. The germline CDR1 and CDR2 sequences are PRHDT and FYEKMQ (reference sequence). Trimming took 5 bases from V and 2 from J; bases not matched to a gene: 7. DNA of the CDR3: TGTGCCAGCAGCCCAGCAGGGGGCGGAAACACTGAAGCTTTCTTT. Translation gives CASSPAGGGNTEAFF.

This chain connects TRBV2 to TRBJ1-1; D call uncertain. In germline, CDR1 is SNHLY, CDR2 FYNNEI. The CDR3 length is 12 residues. V was clipped by 5 bases and J by 4 bases, with 8 bases between them. CDR3 nucleotide sequence: TGTGCCAGCAGTACGACTGGCACTGAAGCTTTCTTT. Its protein is CASSTTGTEAFF.

This sequence joins TRBV4-1 and TRBJ2-1; tentatively, D is TRBD1 or TRBD2 (5 bases each). Germline CDR1 MGHRA, CDR2 YSYEKL. Trimming removed 7 bases from V and 5 bases from J, with 15 bases in between. The CDR3 contains 14 residues. CDR3 sequence: CASTNGWGNNEQFF. CDR3 coding DNA: TGCGCCAGCACCAACGGGTGGGGGAACAATGAGCAGTTCTTC.

The chain has TRBV4-1 and TRBJ1-1; the D is unclear. CDR1 and CDR2 from the germline V gene are MGHRA and YSYEKL. CDR3 length: 16 amino acids. V lost 3 bases to trimming and J lost 1 base, with 15 bases between them. The CDR3 reads CASSQRPFGTNTEAFF. CDR3 nucleotides: TGCGCCAGCAGCCAGCGGCCCTTCGGCACGAACACTGAAGCTTTCTTT.

The rearrangement uses TRBV14 and TRBJ2-5; D not certain. V was clipped by 4 bases and J by 2 bases, with 11 bases between them. Germline CDR1 is SGHDN and CDR2 is FVKESK. The CDR3 length is 14 residues. This CDR3 is CASSPRAIQETQYF. CDR3 DNA sequence: TGTGCCAGCAGCCCAAGGGCGATACAAGAGACCCAGTACTTC.

The chain is built from TRBV28 and TRBJ2-7; D call uncertain. The germline V gene encodes CDR1 MDHEN and CDR2 SYDVKM. This CDR3 has 14 residues. Trimming stripped 3 bases from V and 9 bases from J, with 18 bases between. The CDR3 nucleotides read TGTGCCAGCAGTTTGTCACTCCGAAGGTGGAGGCAGTACTTC. It specifies CASSLSLRRWRQYF.

The chain employs TRBV4-2 and TRBJ2-7; the D is unclear. This CDR3 has 14 residues. Trimming pared 4 bases from V and 3 bases from J, leaving 13 bases between. Germline CDR1 and CDR2: LGHNA and YNFKEQ. The CDR3 nucleotides read TGTGCCAGCAGCCCTCTTGGACGGAACTACGAGCAGTACTTC. It translates to CASSPLGRNYEQYF.

Regarding this clone: Other DNA sequences within the sample encode an identical CDR3. The chain has TRBV19 and TRBJ2-5; D might be TRBD1 (6 bases). Trimming removed 5 bases at V and 3 bases at J, with 10 bases between. The length of the CDR3 is 13 residues. From germline, CDR1 is LNHDA and CDR2 SQIVND (reference sequence). Here the CDR3 reads CASSLDSEETQYF. The DNA of the CDR3 is TGTGCCAGTAGTCTGGACAGTGAAGAGACCCAGTACTTC.

The CDR3 DNA sequence: TGTGCCAGCAGCTCGAGCGGGGAGCCCCAGCATTTT. The encoded protein is CASSSSGEPQHF. The chain has TRBV13 and TRBJ1-5; D is uncertain. The CDR3 is made up of 12 amino acids. The V end was cut by 4 bases, the J end by 8 bases, with 9 bases between. The germline CDR1 and CDR2 sequences are PRHDT and FYEKMQ (reference sequence). Combining the CDR3 with reference TRBV13 and TRBJ1-5 gives the whole variable domain AAGVIQSPRHLIKEKRETATLKCYPIPRHDTVYWYQQGPGQDPQFLISFYEKMQSDKGSIPDRFSAQQFSDYHSELNMSSLELGDSALYFCASSSSGEPQHFGDGTRLSIL.

This sequence joins TRBV5-4 and TRBJ2-7, with D perhaps matching TRBD1 (5 bases). The germline V gene encodes CDR1 SGHNT and CDR2 YYREEE (reference sequence). V shed 4 bases and J shed 1 base, with 12 bases lying between them. This CDR3 contains 14 residues. CDR3 loop: CASSPDSESYEQYF. CDR3 bases: TGTGCCAGCAGCCCCGACAGCGAATCCTACGAGCAGTACTTC. The variable domain in full, with the rest retrieved from reference TRBV5-4 and TRBJ2-7, is ETGVTQSPTHLIKTRGQQVTLRCSSQSGHNTVSWYQQALGQGPQFIFQYYREEENGRGNFPPRFSGLQFPNYSSELNVNALELDDSALYLCASSPDSESYEQYFGPGTRLTVT.

The chain links TRBV9 to TRBJ1-4; D gene uncertain. Germline V gene sequence: CDR1 SGDLS, CDR2 YYNGEE. Trimming stripped 0 bases from V and 4 bases from J, with 10 bases between. The CDR3 totals 15 residues. The CDR3 bases are TGTGCCAGCAGCGTAGTCCCAGGAGATAATGAAAAACTGTTTTTT. Translation gives CASSVVPGDNEKLFF.

V and J are TRBV6-5 and TRBJ1-5; no clear D. The CDR3 is made up of 13 amino acids. CDR1 and CDR2 from the germline V gene are MNHEY and SVGAGI. V was pared by 5 bases and J by 6 bases, with 11 bases between. As DNA, the CDR3 is TGTGCCAGCAGTCCCGGCCGGGGTCAGCCCCAGCATTTT. It encodes CASSPGRGQPQHF.

This chain joins TRBV9 and TRBJ2-3, with a tentative D call TRBD1 (5 bases). Trimming shortened V by 3 bases and J by 1 base, and 15 bases separated the two germline ends. The germline V gene encodes CDR1 SGDLS and CDR2 YYNGEE. The CDR3 covers 16 residues. The CDR3 DNA sequence: TGTGCCAGCAGCGACCCCCCCGGCAGGGGCACAGATACGCAGTATTTT. Its protein product is CASSDPPGRGTDTQYF.